Below, 15 T cell receptor beta chains from the same sample are listed, as sequenced in a study of CD8+ T cells in alopecia areata. TCR sequencing used cDNA made by reverse transcription of extracted RNA. Assay: immunoSEQ multiplex PCR; the TCRdb copy retains only in-frame clones and omits some. Altogether around 100,000 clones were found in the sample, and no singletons occur. Sequencing was done on a sample of lesional skin. The receptors derive from a C3H/HeJ mouse with alopecia areata. The strain's MHC: H2-k.

Notes on this clone: The genes are named according to mouse. The read falls 4 residues short of the CDR3 end, and the missing part is taken from the germline J gene. This sequence joins TRBV13-2 and TRBJ2-1; 8 bases agree with TRBD2. The CDR3 totals 14 residues. Germline V gene sequence: CDR1 NNHNN, CDR2 SYGAGS (reference sequence). Trimming at V came to 5 bases and at J to 4 bases, leaving 5 bases not matched to a gene. The DNA read from the CDR3 is TGTGCCAGCGGGGGACTGGAGAGATATGCT. This encodes CASGGLERYA. The whole CDR3 sequence reads CASGGLERYAEQFF.

The table lists this clone with many counts. The germline and genes are mouse ones. From the germline J gene comes the end of the CDR3, since the read stops 4 residues before it. The chain recombines TRBV13-3 with TRBJ2-1; 14 nucleotides align to TRBD2. V lost 1 base and J lost 2; bases outside the gene matches: 8. The CDR3 covers 19 residues. Germline V gives CDR1 NNHDY, CDR2 SYVADS. The DNA read from the CDR3 is TGTGCCAGCAGTGATCCCGGGACTGGGGGGGCGAGGGACTATGCT. It translates to CASSDPGTGGARDYA. From start to end, the CDR3 is CASSDPGTGGARDYAEQFF.

As for this clone: The gene names given are mouse names. Sequencing ends 4 residues short of the CDR3 end; the germline J gene provides the rest. The chain has TRBV13-3 and TRBJ2-2, with 11 bases matching TRBD1. This CDR3 spans 16 amino acids. Germline V gene data show CDR1 as NNHDY and CDR2 as SYVADS. V shed 3 bases and J 0 bases; nucleotides not matched to a gene: 1. CDR3 protein: CASSGTGGPNTGQLYF. The DNA read from the CDR3 is TGTGCCAGCAGTGGGACAGGGGGCCCAAACACCGGG. Supplemented by reference TRBV13-3 and TRBJ2-2, the full variable domain reads EAAVTQSPRSKVAVTGGKVTLSCHQTNNHDYMYWYRQDTGHGLRLIHYSYVADSTEKGDIPDGYKASRPSQENFSLILELASLSQTAVYFCASSGTGGPNTGQLYFGEGSKLTVL.

About this clone: The gene symbols are mouse symbols. The read halts 4 residues ahead of the CDR3 end, with the missing end drawn from the germline J gene. This rearrangement joins TRBV13-3 to TRBJ1-2, with D perhaps matching TRBD1 (6 bases). The ends were cut back, 5 bases at V and 2 bases at J, with 13 bases in the middle. Germline CDR1 is NNHDY and CDR2 is SYVADS. The CDR3 has 14 residues. CDR3 bases read: TGTGCCAGCAGCCACAGGGAATGGAACTCC. As protein: CASSHREWNS. The whole CDR3 region reads CASSHREWNSDYTF.

Comments on this clone: Gene and germline names: mouse. The CDR3 goes on 4 residues after the read ends, and that part is filled in from the germline J gene. The chain links TRBV16 to TRBJ2-3; the D gene is possibly TRBD1 (6 bases). Germline V gene sequence: CDR1 SGHSA, CDR2 FRNQAP. The CDR3 contains 16 residues. The ends were cut back, 0 bases at V and 2 bases at J, with 12 bases in the middle. CDR3 loop: CASSLDTGFDAETLYF. Incomplete CDR3 DNA: TGTGCAAGCAGCTTAGATACAGGGTTCGATGCAGAA.

As to this clone: Mouse gene names apply. The read halts 4 residues ahead of the CDR3 end, with the missing end drawn from the germline J gene. The chain has TRBV19 and TRBJ2-5; 7 nucleotides line up with TRBD2. From germline, CDR1 is FNHDT and CDR2 SITEND (reference sequence). The length of the CDR3 is 16 residues. Trimming cost V 0 bases and J 0 bases; bases outside gene matches: 4. The part of the CDR3 DNA that was read is TGTGCCAGCAGTATAGCTGGGGGTCCTAACCAAGAC. Translating it yields CASSIAGGPNQD. The CDR3 in its entirety is CASSIAGGPNQDTQYF.

Regarding this clone: Gene names denote mouse genes. The CDR3: CASSPGLGQDTQYF. CDR3 DNA (partial): TGTGCCAGCTCCCCGGGACTGGGGCAAGAC. The V and J genes are TRBV13-3 and TRBJ2-5; TRBD2 agrees at 10 bases. The read halts 4 residues ahead of the CDR3 end, with the missing end drawn from the germline J gene. V lost 7 bases and J lost 3; bases outside the gene matches: 5. Germline V gives CDR1 NNHDY, CDR2 SYVADS. The CDR3 loop spans 14 amino acids.

This clone was seen a few times. Here the gene names and germline are mouse. The CDR3 extends 4 residues past the end of the read, so its final part is completed from the germline J gene. The chain has TRBV17 and TRBJ2-3; 10 bases are shared with TRBD2. The CDR3 contains 15 residues. The V segment lost 5 bases and the J segment 2 bases; nucleotides outside the gene matches: 4. Germline values: CDR1 MNHDT, CDR2 YYDKIL. CDR3 residues: CASSPTGGFAETLYF. The covered CDR3 bases are TGTGCTAGCAGTCCGACTGGGGGGTTTGCAGAA.

Turning to this clone: These gene names are mouse names. The observed sequence ends 4 residues before the CDR3 terminus, with the missing tail filled in from the germline J gene. The gene calls are TRBV19 and TRBJ1-4; tentative D call: TRBD1 (6 bases). The CDR3 is 14 residues long. Germline CDR1 is FNHDT and CDR2 is SITEND (reference sequence). V shed 3 bases and J shed 4 bases, with 10 bases lying between them. CDR3 bases read: TGTGCCAGCAGTACGGGACATCACAACGAA. Protein: CASSTGHHNE. The whole CDR3 sequence reads CASSTGHHNERLFF.

In this sample, this clone turned up many times. Gene names denote mouse genes. The observed sequence ends 4 residues before the CDR3 terminus, with the missing tail filled in from the germline J gene. The V and J genes are TRBV13-3 and TRBJ2-7, with 9 bases identical to TRBD2. CDR3 length: 14 amino acids. Germline CDR1 is NNHDY and CDR2 is SYVADS. Losses at the gene ends were 6 bases for V and 0 bases for J; bases not matched to a gene: 4. CDR3 amino acids: CASTWGGSSYEQYF. Incomplete CDR3 DNA: TGTGCCAGCACCTGGGGGGGGAGCTCCTAT.

The sample holds a few counts of this clone. Gene names are the mouse ones. The read ends 4 residues shy of where the CDR3 ends; the end is completed using the germline J gene. The chain has TRBV1 and TRBJ2-1, with 10 positions matching TRBD2. With 0 bases clipped from V and 3 bases from J, the junction kept 2 bases outside the gene matches. There are 16 residues in the CDR3. Germline CDR1 reads NSQYPW; CDR2 reads LRSPGD (reference sequence). Partial CDR3 DNA: TGCACCTGCAGTGCAGAGAGGGACTGGGGCTATGCT. This gives the protein CTCSAERDWGYA. The CDR3 as a whole reads CTCSAERDWGYAEQFF.

Concerning this clone: These gene names are mouse names. The read gets to within 4 residues of the CDR3 end, and the germline J gene fills in the rest. This rearrangement joins TRBV13-3 to TRBJ2-7; 7 bases fit TRBD1. The CDR3 consists of 14 residues. CDR1 is NNHDY, CDR2 SYVADS, per germline. CDR3 DNA (partial): TGTGCCAGCAGCCCCGACAGGGTCCGATAT. It translates to CASSPDRVRY. The whole CDR3 sequence is CASSPDRVRYEQYF.

This clone came up many times. Gene names follow the mouse nomenclature. The CDR3 DNA, read in part, is TGCACCTGCAGTGCAGGCTGGGGGGTCGACTCCTAT. Protein product: CTCSAGWGVDSY. Given in full, the CDR3 is CTCSAGWGVDSYEQYF. The genes are TRBV1 and TRBJ2-7; 8 bases map to TRBD2. The read ends 4 residues shy of where the CDR3 ends; the end is completed using the germline J gene. Trimming at V came to 1 base and at J to 0 bases, leaving 5 bases not matched to a gene. The CDR3 runs to 16 residues. Germline assignment: CDR1 NSQYPW and CDR2 LRSPGD (reference sequence).

A remark on this clone: The listed genes are named as in mouse. The read terminates 4 residues ahead of where the CDR3 ends, so the germline J gene completes it. The rearrangement links TRBV13-3 to TRBJ2-5, with 8 positions matching TRBD2. The CDR3 is made up of 14 amino acids. The germline gives CDR1 NNHDY, CDR2 SYVADS. The DNA read from the CDR3 is TGTGCCAGCAGTGATGCGAGGGACTGGGAC. This translates into CASSDARDWD. The whole CDR3 protein reads CASSDARDWDTQYF.

This clone has at least ten counts. The genes and germline here are from mouse. The read finishes 4 residues shy of the CDR3 end, and the germline J gene is used to complete it. The rearrangement joins TRBV13-3 to TRBJ2-1, with 11 bases fitting TRBD2. This CDR3 region has 17 residues. Germline assignment: CDR1 NNHDY and CDR2 SYVADS. Trimming removed 0 bases from V and 0 bases from J; junction bases left unmatched: 2. This CDR3 reads CASSDGTGGFNYAEQFF. The sequenced part of the CDR3 DNA is TGTGCCAGCAGTGATGGGACTGGGGGGTTTAACTATGCT.